The subject of this entry is one T cell receptor (beta chain). It lacks a known antigen. No base qualities exist here, and no much larger clone lies one base off it. The entry originates in a study of blood T cell repertoires in COVID-19 (dated by TCRdb to about 2020). Study-wide context: Samples from collaborators originated in the United States, Italy and Spain and spanned both the acute and convalescent phases of COVID-19. The samples were drawn from two sources: the first 160 participants of the ongoing ImmuneRACE study, and about 1,300 subjects contributed by 6 global collaborators. Where available, HLA class I and class II types were taken from metadata supplied by the sample provider and were not determined by assay-based typing. The repertoires were released in a freely available public database meant as a resource for research on the immune response to SARS-CoV-2. The sample metadata nearly always contained a de-identified subject ID, COVID-19 status, age in years and sex. The dataset comprised deeply sampled blood TCRbeta repertoires from subjects exposed to, actively infected with, or recovered from COVID-19. The prospective study material was composed of cDNA or gDNA derived from T cells, B-cell-depleted T cells, or PBMCs. Overall results and qualifications from the work: How much clinical and demographic metadata was included differed by source and by participant, and the metadata was provided uncurated.

TCRbeta CDR3 regions were amplified from genomic DNA by means of the immunoSEQ Assay, a bias-controlled multiplex PCR. As for the authors' bioinformatics: Nucleated cell counts per sample were estimated from amplification of reference gene primers within the assay. Sequence reads were collapsed and filtered to measure the absolute abundance of every unique TCRbeta CDR3 rearrangement. For each sample, productive Simpson clonality was calculated by taking the square root of Simpson's diversity index across productive rearrangements. TCRdb holds this immuneACCESS table with in-frame rearrangements only. Some clones are missing; in checked studies, unresolved V genes explain under half, and the rest has no known cause. The D gene and trimming were derived from the DNA, and the V and J assignments and clone size from that table. Across this sample there are more than 80,000 clones, with around 67% seen only once. Of the sample, 20% to 25% falls within the top ten clones.

V lost 6 bases and J lost 7 bases; the stretch between them is 12 bases long. There are 13 amino acids in the CDR3, from cysteine to phenylalanine inclusive. The DNA shown is the 39-base CDR3, in frame from base 1. Reading the germline V gene (reference sequence) gives CDR1 MNHNY and CDR2 SVGAGI. Collaborating institutions collected whole blood in K2EDTA tubes following their own protocols. Collaborator samples were shipped for TCRbeta analysis as frozen whole blood, isolated PBMCs, or DNA extracted from either sample type. The sequence was collected from an older woman in a cohort sampled during active or convalescent COVID-19. The sequence joins TRBV6-6 to TRBJ1-4; D gene: possibly TRBD1, on 6 matching bases. The sequencing sample was made of peripheral blood. For the CDR3, the sequence is CASRGGLVEKLFF. The nucleotide sequence reads as follows: TGTGCCAGCAGGGGGGGGCTGGTTGAAAAACTGTTTTTT.